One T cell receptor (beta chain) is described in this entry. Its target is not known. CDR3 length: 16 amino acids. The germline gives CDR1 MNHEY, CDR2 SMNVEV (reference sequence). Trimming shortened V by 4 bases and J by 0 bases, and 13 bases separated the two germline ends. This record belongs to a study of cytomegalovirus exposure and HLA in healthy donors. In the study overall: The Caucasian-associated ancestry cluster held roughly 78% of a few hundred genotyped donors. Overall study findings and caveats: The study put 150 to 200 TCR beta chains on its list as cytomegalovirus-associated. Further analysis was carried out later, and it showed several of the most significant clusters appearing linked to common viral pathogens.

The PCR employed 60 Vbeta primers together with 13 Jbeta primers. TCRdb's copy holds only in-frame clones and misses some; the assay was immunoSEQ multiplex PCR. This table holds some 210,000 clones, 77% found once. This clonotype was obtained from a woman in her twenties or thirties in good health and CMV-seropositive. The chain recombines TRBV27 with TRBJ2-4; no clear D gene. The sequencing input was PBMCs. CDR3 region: CASSSPPRLAKNIQYF. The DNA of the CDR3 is TGTGCCAGCAGTTCCCCCCCGCGGCTAGCCAAAAACATTCAGTACTTC.